A single sample gave rise to the 16 T cell receptor beta chains below, sequenced in a study of blood T cell repertoires in COVID-19. Method: immunoSEQ multiplex PCR; TCRdb's copy keeps in-frame clones and lacks some. Of about 97,000 clones listed, more than 80% are singletons. Sequenced material: peripheral blood. The receptor set was obtained from a human donor in a cohort sampled during active COVID-19.

The chain joins TRBV5-4 to TRBJ2-7; 7 nucleotides line up with TRBD2. With 4 bases clipped from V and 0 bases from J, the junction kept 7 bases outside the gene matches. Germline loops: CDR1 SGHNT, CDR2 YYREEE (reference sequence). The CDR3 contains 15 residues. For the CDR3, the DNA is TGTGCCAGCAGCGACACGCGGGGGTTCTCCTACGAGCAGTACTTC. As protein: CASSDTRGFSYEQYF.

V and J are TRBV2 and TRBJ2-1; 10 positions match TRBD2. V lost 11 bases and J lost 7; bases outside the gene matches: 14. The CDR3 has 15 amino acids. Germline loops: CDR1 SNHLY, CDR2 FYNNEI. The CDR3 sequence is CAGAVLAGTGNEQFF. The DNA of the CDR3 is TGTGCCGGGGCCGTACTAGCGGGGACTGGGAATGAGCAGTTCTTC.

The V and J genes are TRBV7-3 and TRBJ2-1; 9 bases map to TRBD1. The length of the CDR3 is 13 residues. J was trimmed by 8 bases and V by 4 bases; bases with no gene match: 3. CDR1 and CDR2 (germline): SGHTA, FQGTGA. The CDR3 bases are TGTGCCAGCAGCTCCGACAGGGGGTATGAGCAGTTCTTC. Protein product: CASSSDRGYEQFF.

This clone was detected once. The chain couples TRBV28 to TRBJ2-2; TRBD2 aligns across 7 bases. Germline CDR1 reads MDHEN; CDR2 reads SYDVKM. Germline trimming cut 4 bases from V and 0 bases from J; bases unmatched to any gene: 11. The CDR3 spans 18 residues. The chain's CDR3 is CASSSPLTAGANTGELFF. The CDR3 DNA reads TGTGCCAGCAGTTCCCCCCTTACGGCGGGAGCGAACACCGGGGAGCTGTTTTTT.

This clone appeared a single time. V usage is TRBV18 and J usage is TRBJ2-6; 11 nucleotides align to TRBD1. V gave up 3 bases and J gave up 3 bases; unmatched junction bases: 7. The CDR3 totals 18 residues. Germline V gene data show CDR1 as KGHSH and CDR2 as LQKENI. The CDR3 sequence: CASSPRTGGHGGANVLTF. In nucleotides, the CDR3 is TGTGCCAGCTCACCGCGGACAGGGGGCCATGGTGGGGCCAACGTCCTGACTTTC. Complete variable domain (other parts from reference TRBV18 and TRBJ2-6): NAGVMQNPRHLVRRRGQEARLRCSPMKGHSHVYWYRQLPEEGLKFMVYLQKENIIDESGMPKERFSAEFPKEGPSILRIQQVVRGDSAAYFCASSPRTGGHGGANVLTFGAGSRLTVL.

The V call is TRBV9, the J call TRBJ2-1; 12 nucleotides agree with TRBD2. CDR1 is SGDLS, CDR2 YYNGEE, per germline. CDR3 size: 18 residues. The trim removed 4 bases at V and 0 bases at J, leaving 8 bases unmatched. The CDR3 DNA is TGTGCCAGCAGCACCAGTCTAGCGGGGGGGCTCTCCTACAATGAGCAGTTCTTC. Translated: CASSTSLAGGLSYNEQFF.

This chain uses TRBV28 with TRBJ2-5, with TRBD2 identical over 9 bases. The CDR3 loop spans 15 amino acids. CDR1 and CDR2 from the germline V gene are MDHEN and SYDVKM. The J segment lost 2 bases and the V segment lost 6 bases, leaving 7 bases of the junction unmatched. This chain's CDR3 is CASSLRRGGQETQYF. CDR3 sequence (DNA): TGTGCCAGCAGCCTGAGGCGGGGGGGGCAAGAGACCCAGTACTTC.

The CDR3 DNA is TGCGCCAGCAGCCAAACCGCCCTAGCGCTAGAGACCCAGTACTTC. Translation: CASSQTALALETQYF. V usage is TRBV4-3 and J usage is TRBJ2-5; maybe TRBD2 (6 bases). CDR1 is LGHNA, CDR2 YSLEER, per germline. The CDR3 is made up of 15 amino acids. V lost 2 bases, J lost 4 bases, and 14 bases lay in between.

This chain links TRBV5-1 with TRBJ2-1; 12 bases are a match to TRBD2. J lost 0 bases, V lost 4 bases, and 11 bases had no gene match. The CDR3 has 19 amino acids. Germline lookup yields CDR1 SGHRS and CDR2 YFSETQ. CDR3 protein: CASSVTSGGTRSSYNEQFF. The CDR3 DNA reads TGCGCCAGCAGCGTCACTAGCGGGGGGACAAGGAGCTCCTACAATGAGCAGTTCTTC. The variable domain in full, completed from reference TRBV5-1 and TRBJ2-1, reads KAGVTQTPRYLIKTRGQQVTLSCSPISGHRSVSWYQQTPGQGLQFLFEYFSETQRNKGNFPGRFSGRQFSNSRSEMNVSTLELGDSALYLCASSVTSGGTRSSYNEQFFGPGTRLTVL.

The sample holds a few counts of this clone. The chain recombines TRBV4-1 with TRBJ1-2; tentative D call: TRBD1 (6 bases). Trimming left V 2 bases short and J 0 bases short, with 13 bases between. Germline CDR1 reads MGHRA; CDR2 reads YSYEKL. The CDR3 is 16 amino acids. The CDR3 spells CASSQSGHNANYGYTF. The CDR3 bases are TGCGCCAGCAGCCAATCGGGACATAACGCTAACTATGGCTACACCTTC.

V and J are TRBV9 and TRBJ1-1, with 11 positions matching TRBD1. The ends lost 4 bases at V and 1 base at J; junction bases unmatched: 6. CDR1 is SGDLS, CDR2 YYNGEE, per germline. The CDR3 is 16 residues long. The CDR3 DNA is TGTGCCAGCAGCACGGACAGGGGGCCGGGGAACACTGAAGCTTTCTTT. The encoded protein is CASSTDRGPGNTEAFF.

This chain uses TRBV28 with TRBJ1-5; 10 bases map to TRBD1. Germline V CDR1 and CDR2: MDHEN, SYDVKM. Trimming removed 6 bases from V and 7 bases from J; junction bases left unmatched: 9. CDR3 length: 15 residues. CDR3 sequence: CASRSGGTGEQPQHF. The CDR3 DNA follows: TGTGCCAGCAGGTCGGGGGGGACAGGGGAACAGCCCCAGCATTTT. Variable domain in full (rest from reference TRBV28 and TRBJ1-5): DVKVTQSSRYLVKRTGEKVFLECVQDMDHENMFWYRQDPGLGLRLIYFSYDVKMKEKGDIPEGYSVSREKKERFSLILESASTNQTSMYLCASRSGGTGEQPQHFGDGTRLSIL.

This clone came up many times. V is TRBV5-1 and J is TRBJ1-2; possibly TRBD1 for D (6 bases). V shed 4 bases and J shed 6 bases, with 13 bases lying between them. CDR1 and CDR2 from the germline V gene are SGHRS and YFSETQ. This CDR3 region has 13 residues. The CDR3 here is CASSPGGPDGYTF. In DNA form, the CDR3 reads TGCGCCAGCAGCCCCGGGGGGCCGGATGGCTACACCTTC. Looking up the rest from reference TRBV5-1 and TRBJ1-2 gives the full variable domain: KAGVTQTPRYLIKTRGQQVTLSCSPISGHRSVSWYQQTPGQGLQFLFEYFSETQRNKGNFPGRFSGRQFSNSRSEMNVSTLELGDSALYLCASSPGGPDGYTFGSGTRLTVV.

The rearrangement links TRBV15 to TRBJ1-2, with 7 bases lining up with TRBD1. From germline, CDR1 is LNHNV and CDR2 YYDKDF (reference sequence). The CDR3 extends over 14 amino acids. The junction had 11 bases not matched to a gene; V was cut back by 5 bases and J by 8 bases. Here the CDR3 reads CATSGPGQTFGYTF. The CDR3 nucleotides are TGTGCCACCAGCGGCCCGGGACAGACCTTCGGCTACACCTTC.

The V and J genes are TRBV28 and TRBJ2-5; 12 nucleotides agree with TRBD1. V was pared by 6 bases and J by 5 bases, with 10 bases of the junction left unmatched. This CDR3 has 16 residues. Germline V CDR1 and CDR2: MDHEN, SYDVKM. The DNA of the CDR3 is TGTGCCAGCAGACGCACCGGGACAGGGGGCCTTGAGACCCAGTACTTC. It codes for CASRRTGTGGLETQYF. The entire variable domain, with the rest obtained from reference TRBV28 and TRBJ2-5, is as follows: DVKVTQSSRYLVKRTGEKVFLECVQDMDHENMFWYRQDPGLGLRLIYFSYDVKMKEKGDIPEGYSVSREKKERFSLILESASTNQTSMYLCASRRTGTGGLETQYFGPGTRLLVL.

This clone was found once. The chain combines TRBV30 with TRBJ2-3; 10 nucleotides agree with TRBD2. The CDR3 spans 15 residues. CDR1 and CDR2 from the germline V gene are GTSNPN and SVGIG (reference sequence). Trimming cost V 5 bases and J 2 bases; bases outside gene matches: 7. CDR3 loop: CAWGSGGGNTDTQYF. Written as DNA, the CDR3 is TGTGCCTGGGGGAGCGGGGGGGGCAACACAGATACGCAGTATTTT.